Shown below are 17 T cell receptor beta chains from a single sample sequenced in a study of blood T cell repertoires in COVID-19. This table comes from immunoSEQ multiplex PCR, and its TCRdb copy is limited to in-frame clones, with some not included. The sample contains 300,000 to 400,000 clones, about 88% of which appear only once. Sequenced sample: PBMCs or T cells enriched from blood (not recorded which). These receptor sequences come from a woman younger than 30 who had recovered from COVID-19.

This chain links TRBV11-3 with TRBJ2-1; TRBD2 matches at 10 bases. V dropped 1 base and J dropped 3; count of bases not matched to a gene: 0. The germline V gene has CDR1 SGHNT and CDR2 YENEEA. CDR3 length: 15 amino acids. The CDR3 bases are TGTGCCAGCAGCTTAGGGACTAGCGGCTACAATGAGCAGTTCTTC. Residues: CASSLGTSGYNEQFF.

In DNA form, the CDR3 reads TGTGCCAGCAGCCCAAGCGGGGGGACCCAGCATTTT. It yields the protein CASSPSGGTQHF. This chain links TRBV14 with TRBJ1-5; D perhaps matches TRBD1 (5 bases). CDR1 SGHDN and CDR2 FVKESK come from the germline V gene. V was trimmed by 4 bases and J by 11 bases, leaving 12 bases between them. This CDR3 comprises 12 residues.

The chain is built from TRBV5-1 and TRBJ1-3, with D possibly matching TRBD1 (6 bases). Trimming shortened V by 1 base and J by 2 bases, and 10 bases separated the two germline ends. The CDR3 sequence is 15 residues long. CDR1 and CDR2 (germline): SGHRS, YFSETQ. The CDR3 bases are TGCGCCAGCAGCTTGTTCGCAGGGGCTGGAAACACCATATATTTT. This codes for CASSLFAGAGNTIYF.

The chain couples TRBV6-5 to TRBJ2-5, with 8 bases matching TRBD2. The V gene end was trimmed by 7 bases and the J gene end by 1 base; junction bases not matched to a gene: 5. The CDR3 has 14 amino acids. The germline V gene has CDR1 MNHEY and CDR2 SVGAGI. The CDR3 is CASTLRGGQETQYF. For the CDR3, the DNA is TGTGCCAGCACCCTACGGGGGGGCCAAGAGACCCAGTACTTC.

The rearrangement links TRBV5-1 to TRBJ1-2; TRBD1 agrees at 7 bases. The CDR3 has 17 amino acids. V trimming: 0 bases; J trimming: 0 bases; junction bases outside the gene matches: 8. Germline-derived CDR1 and CDR2 are SGHRS and YFSETQ. The CDR3 loop reads CASSLEGQRYSNYGYTF. The DNA of the CDR3 is TGCGCCAGCAGCTTGGAGGGACAGAGATATTCTAACTATGGCTACACCTTC.

The J gene is TRBJ1-6, the V gene TRBV5-1; tentatively, D is TRBD1 (6 bases). CDR3 length: 16 residues. The V end was cut by 0 bases, the J end by 7 bases, with 14 bases between. Germline CDR1 and CDR2: SGHRS and YFSETQ. The DNA for the CDR3 is TGCGCCAGCAGCTTGGATGAAGGGACACGCAATTCACCCCTCCACTTT. It specifies CASSLDEGTRNSPLHF.

The genes are TRBV19 and TRBJ2-4, with 7 bases aligning to TRBD1. From germline, CDR1 is LNHDA and CDR2 SQIVND (reference sequence). V dropped 3 bases and J dropped 6; count of bases not matched to a gene: 26. This CDR3 spans 21 amino acids. This CDR3 reads CASSIPQDRAIMFVMLNIQYF. CDR3 coding DNA: TGTGCCAGTAGTATCCCCCAAGACAGGGCGATAATGTTTGTAATGCTAAACATTCAGTACTTC.

The chain combines TRBV6-6 with TRBJ2-1, with 11 bases fitting TRBD1. V gave up 6 bases and J gave up 7 bases; unmatched junction bases: 5. In germline, CDR1 is MNHNY, CDR2 SVGAGI (reference sequence). CDR3 length: 14 amino acids. CDR3 nucleotides: TGTGCCAGCAGGGACAGGGGGCAGCAAAATGAGCAGTTCTTC. Protein: CASRDRGQQNEQFF.

V gene TRBV6-1 combines with J gene TRBJ2-3; D remains unclear. V was pared by 2 bases and J by 0 bases, with 12 bases between. Germline V lookup: CDR1 MNHNS, CDR2 SASEGT. The CDR3 sequence is 16 residues long. CDR3 amino acids: CASSEIGWASTDTQYF. The CDR3 DNA follows: TGTGCCAGCAGTGAAATTGGTTGGGCTAGCACAGATACGCAGTATTTT.

This clone was seen a single time. This chain links TRBV4-3 with TRBJ2-1; D perhaps matches TRBD1 (5 bases). Germline-derived CDR1 and CDR2 are LGHNA and YSLEER. The CDR3 runs 14 residues. V lost 3 bases to trimming and J lost 4 bases, with 10 bases between them. CDR3 DNA sequence: TGCGCCAGCAGCCAGGCTGACAGATACAATGAGCAGTTCTTC. Encoded protein: CASSQADRYNEQFF.

The genes are TRBV2 and TRBJ2-2, with 15 bases fitting TRBD2. V shed 7 bases and J 6 bases; nucleotides not matched to a gene: 9. This CDR3 is built from 17 residues. CDR1 is SNHLY, CDR2 FYNNEI, per germline. The CDR3 spells CASTGTSGGKGSGELFF. The CDR3 nucleotides are TGTGCCAGCACCGGGACTAGCGGGGGGAAAGGGTCCGGGGAGCTGTTTTTT.

The genes are TRBV6-5 and TRBJ1-6; D possibly corresponds to TRBD1 (5 bases). Germline V CDR1 and CDR2: MNHEY, SVGAGI. V was clipped by 2 bases and J by 10 bases, with 12 bases between them. This CDR3 has 14 residues. The CDR3 DNA follows: TGTGCCAGCAGTTACGGGGGGGAAGGGTCACCCCTCCACTTT. Encoded protein: CASSYGGEGSPLHF.

The chain links TRBV10-1 to TRBJ1-1; no reliable D call. Germline V gene sequence: CDR1 WNHNN, CDR2 SYGVQD (reference sequence). V was clipped by 2 bases and J by 5 bases, with 9 bases between them. The CDR3 loop spans 13 amino acids. The CDR3 bases are TGCGCCAGCAGTGAGGGTTATGCGACTGAAGCTTTCTTT. Translated: CASSEGYATEAFF.

The CDR3 region is CASSQETPNTEAFF. The CDR3 region has the DNA TGCGCCAGCAGCCAAGAAACTCCGAACACTGAAGCTTTCTTT. The rearrangement joins TRBV4-1 to TRBJ1-1; D unclear. Germline V gene sequence: CDR1 MGHRA, CDR2 YSYEKL. The V gene lost 0 bases and the J gene lost 1 base, with 6 bases spanning the gap. The CDR3 consists of 14 residues.

The V call is TRBV4-1, the J call TRBJ2-7; D not resolved. CDR1 MGHRA and CDR2 YSYEKL come from the germline V gene. Trimming removed 2 bases from V and 6 bases from J, with 14 bases in between. There are 14 residues in the CDR3. The DNA of the CDR3 is TGCGCCAGCAGCCAAACAGTCTCACCCGGCGAGCAGTACTTC. Its protein is CASSQTVSPGEQYF.

The chain links TRBV30 to TRBJ2-7; the D gene is possibly TRBD1 (5 bases). Germline V gives CDR1 GTSNPN, CDR2 SVGIG (reference sequence). The CDR3 is 12 residues long. Trimming cost V 4 bases and J 4 bases, with 11 bases left between them. The CDR3 spells CAWMLDNYEQYF. DNA for the CDR3: TGTGCCTGGATGTTGGACAATTACGAGCAGTACTTC.

The J gene is TRBJ1-2, the V gene TRBV11-1; TRBD1 might be the D (6 bases). Between the trimmed V and J ends, which lost 4 bases and 7 bases, there was a span of 13 bases. This CDR3 spans 13 amino acids. Germline V gene data show CDR1 as SGHAT and CDR2 as FQDESV (reference sequence). The CDR3 spells CASSSTQGSGYTF. In DNA, the CDR3 is TGTGCCAGCAGCTCCACACAGGGCTCTGGCTACACCTTC.